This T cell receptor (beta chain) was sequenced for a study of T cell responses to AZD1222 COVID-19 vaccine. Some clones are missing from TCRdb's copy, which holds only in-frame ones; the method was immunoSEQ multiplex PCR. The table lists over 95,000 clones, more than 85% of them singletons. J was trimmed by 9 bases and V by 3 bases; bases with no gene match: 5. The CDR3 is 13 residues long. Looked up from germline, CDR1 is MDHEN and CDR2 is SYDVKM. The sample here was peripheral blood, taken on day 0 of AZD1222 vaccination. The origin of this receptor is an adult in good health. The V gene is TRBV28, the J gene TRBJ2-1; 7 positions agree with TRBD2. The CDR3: CASSFQGGGEQFF. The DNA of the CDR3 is TGTGCCAGCAGTTTCCAGGGCGGGGGTGAGCAGTTCTTC.